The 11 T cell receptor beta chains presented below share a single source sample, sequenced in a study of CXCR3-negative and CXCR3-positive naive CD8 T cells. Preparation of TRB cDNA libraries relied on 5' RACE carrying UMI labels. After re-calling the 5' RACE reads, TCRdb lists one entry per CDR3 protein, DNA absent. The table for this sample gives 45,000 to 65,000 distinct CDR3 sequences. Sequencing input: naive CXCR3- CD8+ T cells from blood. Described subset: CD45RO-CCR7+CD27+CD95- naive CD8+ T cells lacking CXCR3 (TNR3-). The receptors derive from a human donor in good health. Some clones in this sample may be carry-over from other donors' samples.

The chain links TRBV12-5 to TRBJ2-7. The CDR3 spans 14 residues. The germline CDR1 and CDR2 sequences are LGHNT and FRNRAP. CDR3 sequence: CASGLDILSYEQYF. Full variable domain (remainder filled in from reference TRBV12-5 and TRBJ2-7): DARVTQTPRHKVTEMGQEVTMRCQPILGHNTVFWYRQTMMQGLELLAYFRNRAPLDDSGMPKDRFSAEMPDATLATLKIQPSEPRDSAVYFCASGLDILSYEQYFGPGTRLTVT.

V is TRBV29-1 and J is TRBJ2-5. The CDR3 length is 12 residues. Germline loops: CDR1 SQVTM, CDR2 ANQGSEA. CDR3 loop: CSVVVLPLAQYF.

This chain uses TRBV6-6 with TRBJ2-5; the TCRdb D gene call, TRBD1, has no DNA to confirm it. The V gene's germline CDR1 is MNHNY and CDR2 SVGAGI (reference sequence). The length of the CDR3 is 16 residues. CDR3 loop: CASSFTTRTDQETQYF.

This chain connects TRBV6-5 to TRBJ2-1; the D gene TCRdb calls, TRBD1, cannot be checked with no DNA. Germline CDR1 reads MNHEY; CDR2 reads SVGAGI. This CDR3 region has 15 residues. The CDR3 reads CASSPIGGGLDEQFF.

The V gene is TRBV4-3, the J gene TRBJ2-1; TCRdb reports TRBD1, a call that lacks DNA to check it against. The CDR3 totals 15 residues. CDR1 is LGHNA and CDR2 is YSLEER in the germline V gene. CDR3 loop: CASSQVEDRGNEQFF.

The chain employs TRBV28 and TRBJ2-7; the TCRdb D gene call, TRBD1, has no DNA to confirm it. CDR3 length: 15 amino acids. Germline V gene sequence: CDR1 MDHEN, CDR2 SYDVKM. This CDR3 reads CASSLNGGGPFEQYF.

The CDR3 sequence is CATSREGGPLGQPQHF. This sequence joins TRBV15 and TRBJ1-5; absent DNA, TCRdb's TRBD1 call cannot be checked. This CDR3 has 16 amino acids. CDR1 LNHNV and CDR2 YYDKDF come from the germline V gene (reference sequence).

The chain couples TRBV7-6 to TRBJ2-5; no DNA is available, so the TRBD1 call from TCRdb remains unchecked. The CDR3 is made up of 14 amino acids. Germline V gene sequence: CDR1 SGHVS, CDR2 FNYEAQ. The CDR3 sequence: CASSWDGGQETQYF.

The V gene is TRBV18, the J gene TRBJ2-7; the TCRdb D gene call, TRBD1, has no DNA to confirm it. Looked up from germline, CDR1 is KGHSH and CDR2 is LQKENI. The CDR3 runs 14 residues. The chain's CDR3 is CASSPWDRAFEQYF. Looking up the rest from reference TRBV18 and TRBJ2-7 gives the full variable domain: NAGVMQNPRHLVRRRGQEARLRCSPMKGHSHVYWYRQLPEEGLKFMVYLQKENIIDESGMPKERFSAEFPKEGPSILRIQQVVRGDSAAYFCASSPWDRAFEQYFGPGTRLTVT.

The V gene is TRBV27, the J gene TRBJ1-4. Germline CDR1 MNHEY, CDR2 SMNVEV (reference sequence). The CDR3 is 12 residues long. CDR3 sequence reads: CASSYDREKLFF.

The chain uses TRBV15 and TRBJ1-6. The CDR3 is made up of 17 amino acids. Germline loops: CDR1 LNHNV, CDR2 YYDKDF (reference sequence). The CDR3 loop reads CATSREVRLSGGSPLHF.